This T cell receptor beta chain is from a study of shared clonotypes between healthy human individuals. Findings of the study overall: Several donors held about 5% of naive CD4 clonotypes in common.

A word on this clone: Its cognate antigen is unknown.

The length of the CDR3 is 14 residues. Germline lookup yields CDR1 PRHDT and CDR2 FYEKMQ (reference sequence). V shed 0 bases and J 6 bases; nucleotides not matched to a gene: 2. Using immunoSEQ multiplex PCR, the repertoire was profiled, and TCRdb retains in-frame clones only, with some absent. The sample has over 2 million clones, approximately 90% seen once; the top ten hold around 0.35%. Source material: naive CD4+ T cells from PBMCs. The subset is: CD45RA+ positively selected. V and J are TRBV13 and TRBJ2-7; TRBD2 aligns across 10 bases. This clonotype was sampled from a man aged 18 to 30 in good health. Some clones in this sample may be carry-over from other donors' samples. Written as DNA, the CDR3 is TGTGCCAGCAGCTTAGGGGGACTAGCGACCGAGCAGTACTTC. Its translation is CASSLGGLATEQYF.